The rows below give T cell receptor beta chains drawn from one sample of a study of T cell changes during pregnancy in multiple sclerosis. TCRdb keeps only in-frame clones here, not all; method: immunoSEQ multiplex PCR. The table includes some 30,000 clones, roughly 87% detected once. This material consisted of CD8+ T cells from peripheral blood mononuclear cells, taken in the second trimester of pregnancy. These receptors all stem from a female donor with multiple sclerosis, enrolled in a pregnancy study. The conserved cysteine and the conserved F or W are not part of the CDR3 here. The D gene is left open where the match is weak.

v_call,d_call,j_call,cdr3_aa
TRBV10-3,TRBD2,TRBJ2-7,AIKRRGGAGEQY
TRBV5-1,.,TRBJ2-1,ASSSRTVGSEQF
TRBV7-8,.,TRBJ2-3,ASSLAHGGSTDTQY
TRBV9,.,TRBJ2-7,ASSVGPGSYEQY
TRBV12-5,TRBD2,TRBJ2-1,ASGASGGLSEQF
TRBV7-8,.,TRBJ2-1,ASSLDRTSYNEQF
TRBV7-9,TRBD2,TRBJ2-3,ASSLIVSGGATDTQY
TRBV7-7,TRBD2,TRBJ2-5,ASSSGEGLGTQY
TRBV5-4,TRBD2,TRBJ2-7,ASSLMFGTSGMYEQY
TRBV9,.,TRBJ2-7,ASSGRGPEQY
TRBV9,.,TRBJ2-3,ASSAGGTDTQY
TRBV7-3,.,TRBJ2-3,ASSLGGFTDTQY
TRBV15,.,TRBJ1-6,ATSRLVVSPLH
TRBV19,TRBD1,TRBJ2-3,ATSDRVNTQY
TRBV10-1,.,TRBJ2-1,ASSAAVPGKDHNEQF
TRBV27,TRBD2,TRBJ2-3,ASSFVLADTDTQY
TRBV13,.,TRBJ2-1,ASSLGDNHHNEQF
TRBV7-9,TRBD1,TRBJ2-5,ASSLDGTGRGWTQY
TRBV11-2,.,TRBJ2-7,ASSPTVGASAAYEQY
TRBV27,TRBD2,TRBJ2-7,ASSYGGSPEQY
TRBV28,TRBD1,TRBJ2-1,ASSFSDRVYNEQF
TRBV7-8,.,TRBJ2-1,ASSLGVDEQF
TRBV2,TRBD1,TRBJ1-1,ASSEGQGVTEAF
TRBV11-2,.,TRBJ2-7,ASSLPGVRYEQY